The 10 T cell receptor beta chains below all came from one sample that was sequenced in a study of control samples from healthy donors and cancer patients. Clones were read by immunoSEQ multiplex PCR, and TCRdb kept only the in-frame ones, dropping some. The table has roughly 80,000 clones, roughly nine tenths seen once. Sample: blood. The source is a man in his fifties in good health.

The chain recombines TRBV29-1 with TRBJ1-3, with D unclear. The CDR3 consists of 13 residues. Germline-derived CDR1 and CDR2 are SQVTM and ANQGSEA. Between the trimmed V and J ends, which lost 5 bases and 0 bases, there was a span of 8 bases. The CDR3 nucleotides are TGCAGCGTTACCACAGCCTCTGGAAACACCATATATTTT. Translated: CSVTTASGNTIYF.

The chain uses TRBV11-3 and TRBJ2-7; D is undetermined. The V and J ends lost 1 base and 5 bases respectively, with 12 bases between them. CDR1 and CDR2 from the germline V gene are SGHNT and YENEEA. The CDR3 is 14 amino acids. The CDR3 DNA sequence: TGTGCCAGCAGCTTAGCAATCGTCGTCGACGAGCAGTACTTC. It translates to CASSLAIVVDEQYF.

The V gene is TRBV12-3 or TRBV12-4, the J gene TRBJ2-5; tentative D call: TRBD2 (6 bases). CDR3 length: 13 residues. V shed 6 bases and J shed 5 bases, with 13 bases lying between them. The CDR3 here is CASSRDFGETQYF. CDR3 nucleotide sequence: TGTGCCAGCAGCAGGGACTTCGGGGAGACCCAGTACTTC.

The rearrangement joins TRBV7-2 to TRBJ1-6, with 8 bases lining up with TRBD1. The CDR3 extends over 16 amino acids. Per germline, CDR1 SGHTA and CDR2 FQGNSA. V was pared by 2 bases and J by 9 bases, with 9 bases of the junction left unmatched. CDR3 loop: CASSLTGTGLGSPLHF. CDR3 in DNA: TGTGCCAGCAGCTTAACCGGGACAGGTTTAGGTTCACCCCTCCACTTT.

The gene calls are TRBV11-3 and TRBJ2-1, with 9 bases identical to TRBD2. Trimming took 1 base from V and 6 from J; bases not matched to a gene: 7. The CDR3 totals 16 residues. CDR1 is SGHNT and CDR2 is YENEEA in the germline V gene. CDR3 nucleotide sequence: TGTGCCAGCAGCTTAGTCGCCGCGGGGGGGATCAATGAGCAGTTCTTC. This translates into CASSLVAAGGINEQFF.

The chain has TRBV5-4 and TRBJ2-7; 7 bases are shared with TRBD2. The CDR3 has 15 residues. With V trimmed by 6 bases and J by 2 bases, 11 bases remained unmatched. Germline V gene data show CDR1 as SGHNT and CDR2 as YYREEE (reference sequence). CDR3 loop: CASTPGRGSTYEQYF. CDR3 sequence (DNA): TGTGCCAGCACCCCGGGGCGGGGGTCCACCTACGAGCAGTACTTC.

The chain recombines TRBV5-1 with TRBJ1-2; 7 bases match TRBD1. The germline gives CDR1 SGHRS, CDR2 YFSETQ. CDR3 size: 14 residues. J lost 8 bases, V lost 3 bases, and 10 bases had no gene match. CDR3 sequence: CASSSGQTRFGYTF. The DNA for the CDR3 is TGCGCCAGCAGCTCGGGACAGACGAGGTTCGGCTACACCTTC. Full variable domain (rest looked up from reference TRBV5-1 and TRBJ1-2): KAGVTQTPRYLIKTRGQQVTLSCSPISGHRSVSWYQQTPGQGLQFLFEYFSETQRNKGNFPGRFSGRQFSNSRSEMNVSTLELGDSALYLCASSSGQTRFGYTFGSGTRLTVV.

The rearrangement joins TRBV14 to TRBJ1-5; D is unclear. From germline, CDR1 is SGHDN and CDR2 FVKESK. V dropped 4 bases and J dropped 7 bases, with 14 bases sitting between them. The CDR3 totals 14 residues. The CDR3 is CASSPWRIDQPQHF. CDR3 coding DNA: TGTGCCAGCAGCCCTTGGAGAATTGACCAGCCCCAGCATTTT.

This rearrangement joins TRBV6-5 to TRBJ1-1, with D maybe TRBD1 (5 bases). CDR1 is MNHEY and CDR2 is SVGAGI in the germline V gene. This CDR3 region has 15 residues. Deletions cut 4 bases from V and 4 bases from J, with 16 bases between. The CDR3: CASSFSLLGGTEAFF. The CDR3 bases are TGTGCCAGCAGTTTTTCTCTACTTGGGGGCACTGAAGCTTTCTTT.

This chain connects TRBV5-1 to TRBJ2-1; D is ambiguous. CDR1 and CDR2 from the germline V gene are SGHRS and YFSETQ. This CDR3 is 15 amino acids long. Trimming left V 4 bases short and J 0 bases short, with 11 bases between. The CDR3, as DNA: TGCGCCAGCAGCCCCCCAAAGGGCTCCTACAATGAGCAGTTCTTC. It encodes CASSPPKGSYNEQFF.